This T cell receptor beta chain was sequenced in a study of monozygotic twins with inflammatory bowel disease. Investigators made cDNA in eight separate reactions per sample. No DNA is given; TCRdb re-called the 5' RACE reads and lists each CDR3 protein once. Its listing shows approximately 400,000 distinct CDR3 sequences. Whole-blood RNA isolation (total RNA) proceeded without T cell sorting. For this clonotype: What it recognizes is unknown.

The germline V gene encodes CDR1 SGHKS and CDR2 YYEKEE (reference sequence). The CDR3 spans 12 residues. Broader study findings: Extra variability in the repertoires of patients may have come from differing immunosuppressive treatments. The data did not back a single strong IBD-associated clonotype or signal.

The clonotype comes from a human donor with ulcerative colitis or Crohn's disease, or a healthy co-twin of an affected twin (not recorded which). The sequencing sample was made of blood. The V and J genes are TRBV5-5 and TRBJ1-1. CDR3 in amino acids: CASSFGFTEAFF.